Detailed here is one T cell receptor (beta chain). Its matching antigen is unknown. Preparation of the TCRbeta library used unique molecular identifiers. TCRdb fed the PCR reads into MiXCR, producing one record per CDR3 protein. The sample shows roughly 310,000 distinct CDR3 sequences, around 25% of them seen only once. The data are from a study of T-cell reconstitution after alpha-beta-depleted transplantation in children. Study-wide points: After transplant, at about two months, alpha-beta T cells were reportedly derived from several hundred expanded graft clones. Some patients' high day-60 TCRbeta diversity was traced to surviving recipient T cells and thymic progenitors. Among T cells one year after transplant, newly produced cells accounted for most counts and diversity.

The CDR3 has 15 residues. Between the trimmed V and J ends, which lost 3 bases and 6 bases, there was a span of 18 bases. This clonotype was sampled from a male patient younger than 18 who had a stem cell transplant for acute lymphoblastic leukemia, so the T cells may come from the graft donor. This chain joins TRBV12-3 or TRBV12-4 and TRBJ2-7; no clear D. Sequenced here: PBMCs, mostly from graft donor cells, sampled 180 days after TCRalphabeta/CD19-depleted stem cell transplant. The CDR3 DNA sequence: TGTGCCAGCAGTTTCGCCCCCTTACCTCTTCGCGAGCAGTACTTC. This encodes CASSFAPLPLREQYF.